This passage covers 22 T cell receptor beta chains from one sample sequenced in a study of T cell repertoires in cytomegalovirus infection. Each CDR3 protein gets one entry after TCRdb re-called the reads with MiXCR. The sample contains around 130,000 distinct CDR3 sequences, 20% to 30% of which appear only once. For these receptors, no antigen is known. The sample was PBMCs, sequenced either directly or after in vitro stimulation (not recorded which). All receptors come from a human donor in good health (CMV status not recorded). Some clones in this sample may be carry-over from other donors' samples.

For this clonotype: With a much larger clone just one base away, this may be a read error. V and J are TRBV7-2 and TRBJ1-1; D gene ambiguous. Trimming pared 1 base from V and 5 bases from J, leaving 5 bases between. The CDR3 runs 12 residues. The germline gives CDR1 SGHTA, CDR2 FQGNSA. The CDR3 sequence: CASSLEWTEAFF. In nucleotides, the CDR3 is TGTGCCAGCAGCTTAGAGTGGACTGAAGCTTTCTTT.

The DNA for the CDR3 is TGTGCCAGCAGGTCGGGACATTACACTGAAGCTTTCTTT. Its translation is CASRSGHYTEAFF. The V and J genes are TRBV12-3 or TRBV12-4 and TRBJ1-1, with a weak D call TRBD1 (6 bases). The CDR3 runs to 13 residues. The ends were cut back, 6 bases at V and 3 bases at J, with 11 bases in the middle.

This clonotype came up many times. The rearrangement links TRBV7-2 to TRBJ2-7; 8 bases fit TRBD1. Losses at the gene ends were 1 base for V and 5 bases for J; bases not matched to a gene: 10. The CDR3 is made up of 16 amino acids. CDR1 and CDR2 from the germline V gene are SGHTA and FQGNSA. In DNA, the CDR3 is TGTGCCAGCAGCTTAGAAATGAGGACAGGGCGGGACGAGCAGTACTTC. It is translated as CASSLEMRTGRDEQYF.

The chain has TRBV7-9 and TRBJ2-5; D uncertain. This CDR3 region has 14 residues. The germline V and J ends were trimmed by 1 base and 6 bases, with 12 bases remaining between them. CDR1 SEHNR and CDR2 FQNEAQ come from the germline V gene (reference sequence). Here the CDR3 DNA reads TGTGCCAGCAGCTTAGTTTCTGACGCACAGACCCAGTACTTC. Its protein is CASSLVSDAQTQYF.

The J gene is TRBJ2-3, the V gene TRBV10-3, with D possibly TRBD2 on 5 matching bases. The CDR3 extends over 14 amino acids. V lost 10 bases to trimming and J lost 0 bases, with 14 bases between them. In germline, CDR1 is ENHRY, CDR2 SYGVKD. In DNA, the CDR3 is TGTGCCACCAAGACTACCCTTAGCACAGATACGCAGTATTTT. Protein: CATKTTLSTDTQYF.

This sequence joins TRBV7-8 and TRBJ2-7; D is ambiguous. There are 12 residues in the CDR3. Per germline, CDR1 SGHVS and CDR2 FQNEAQ. Trimming pared 4 bases from V and 2 bases from J, leaving 6 bases between. The chain's CDR3 is CASSSGPYEQYV. The CDR3 bases are TGTGCCAGCAGCTCCGGGCCCTACGAGCAGTACGTC.

This chain links TRBV19 with TRBJ1-5; maybe TRBD1 (6 bases). This CDR3 comprises 16 residues. With 8 bases removed from V and 5 bases from J, the gap between germline ends came to 22 bases. From germline, CDR1 is LNHDA and CDR2 SQIVND (reference sequence). The CDR3 sequence: CASRKLYRDTDQPQHF. The CDR3 DNA is TGTGCCAGTCGTAAACTTTACCGGGACACAGATCAGCCCCAGCATTTT.

The chain is built from TRBV7-2 and TRBJ1-6, with a possible D match to TRBD1 (6 bases). The CDR3 is made up of 16 amino acids. Germline V lookup: CDR1 SGHTA, CDR2 FQGNSA. Between the trimmed V and J ends, which lost 5 bases and 8 bases, there was a span of 19 bases. In DNA form, the CDR3 reads TGTGCCAGCAGCCCAACAGGGTTCACGCCTTATTCACCCCTCCACTTT. Amino acid sequence: CASSPTGFTPYSPLHF. The full variable domain, completed using reference TRBV7-2 and TRBJ1-6, is GAGVSQSPSNKVTEKGKDVELRCDPISGHTALYWYRQSLGQGLEFLIYFQGNSAPDKSGLPSDRFSAERTGGSVSTLTIQRTQQEDSAVYLCASSPTGFTPYSPLHFGNGTRLTVT.

This clonotype was observed a few times. The chain employs TRBV27 and TRBJ1-2; TRBD1 matches 8 bases. The CDR3 has 15 residues. The junction had 9 bases not matched to a gene; V was cut back by 6 bases and J by 3 bases. CDR1 MNHEY and CDR2 SMNVEV come from the germline V gene (reference sequence). CDR3 nucleotide sequence: TGTGCCAGCAGAGACCCAGGGGGCCAAGACTATGGCTACACCTTC. It encodes CASRDPGGQDYGYTF.

The rearrangement uses TRBV12-3 or TRBV12-4 and TRBJ2-6; tentatively, D is TRBD1 (5 bases). With 4 bases removed from V and 5 bases from J, the gap between germline ends came to 12 bases. There are 15 residues in the CDR3. The CDR3: CASSSGRQRANVLTF. The CDR3, as DNA: TGTGCCAGCAGTTCAGGGCGTCAAAGGGCCAACGTCCTGACTTTC.

This rearrangement joins TRBV2 to TRBJ2-1, with D possibly matching TRBD2 (5 bases). Deletions cut 4 bases from V and 4 bases from J, with 8 bases between. Germline-derived CDR1 and CDR2 are SNHLY and FYNNEI. The CDR3 is made up of 13 amino acids. The CDR3 loop is CASSAGVYNEQFF. CDR3 nucleotide sequence: TGTGCCAGCAGTGCCGGGGTTTACAATGAGCAGTTCTTC.

Many counts were recorded for this clonotype. The chain is built from TRBV11-2 and TRBJ1-5, with unresolved D. Germline CDR1 is SGHAT and CDR2 is FQNNGV. V lost 4 bases, J lost 3 bases, and 7 bases lay in between. CDR3 length equals 13 residues. The CDR3 DNA follows: TGTGCCAGCAGCTGGGGTTACAATCAGCCCCAGCATTTT. Protein: CASSWGYNQPQHF.

The table lists this clonotype with a few counts. The V gene is TRBV12-3 or TRBV12-4, the J gene TRBJ2-1; possibly TRBD2 for D (6 bases). The germline V and J ends were trimmed by 7 bases and 0 bases, with 13 bases remaining between them. This CDR3 has 15 amino acids. CDR3 coding DNA: TGTGCCAGCAACCCAGCGGGTATCTCCTACAATGAGCAGTTCTTC. It encodes CASNPAGISYNEQFF.

This clonotype was seen many times. The chain joins TRBV28 to TRBJ2-5, with a possible D match to TRBD1 (6 bases). In germline, CDR1 is MDHEN, CDR2 SYDVKM. Deletions cut 8 bases from V and 8 bases from J, with 30 bases between. The CDR3 runs 17 residues. The CDR3 bases are TGTGCCAGCGGAGAAACAGGGAGAACGGCCAGGGTAGTAACCCAGTACTTC. It codes for CASGETGRTARVVTQYF.

This clonotype was found many times. The rearrangement joins TRBV11-2 to TRBJ2-6; D is undetermined. This CDR3 region has 15 residues. V was trimmed by 0 bases and J by 2 bases, leaving 5 bases between them. Germline assignment: CDR1 SGHAT and CDR2 FQNNGV. In nucleotides, the CDR3 is TGTGCCAGCAGCTTAGACAGAGCTGGGGCCAACGTCCTGACTTTC. It codes for CASSLDRAGANVLTF.

The rearrangement joins TRBV4-1 to TRBJ2-7; TRBD2 matches at 7 bases. This CDR3 region has 15 residues. Per the germline V gene, CDR1 is MGHRA and CDR2 is YSYEKL. The V segment lost 0 bases and the J segment 6 bases; nucleotides outside the gene matches: 8. The CDR3 sequence: CASSQDRGSVIEQYF. For the CDR3, the DNA is TGCGCCAGCAGCCAAGATCGCGGGAGTGTCATCGAGCAGTACTTC.

Many counts were recorded for this clonotype. The chain carries TRBV7-2 and TRBJ2-6, with 8 nucleotides matching TRBD1. V dropped 4 bases and J dropped 0; count of bases not matched to a gene: 5. From germline, CDR1 is SGHTA and CDR2 FQGNSA. This CDR3 is 17 amino acids long. The CDR3 is CASSSGQAVSGANVLTF. For the CDR3, the DNA is TGTGCCAGCAGCTCGGGACAGGCTGTCTCTGGGGCCAACGTCCTGACTTTC.

This clonotype was counted ten times or more. The chain has TRBV28 and TRBJ2-5; D may be TRBD2 (5 bases). Between the trimmed V and J ends, which lost 6 bases and 5 bases, there was a span of 10 bases. In germline, CDR1 is MDHEN, CDR2 SYDVKM. The CDR3 sequence is 12 residues long. CDR3 sequence reads: CASRTSKETQYF. The CDR3 region has the DNA TGTGCCAGCAGAACTAGTAAGGAGACCCAGTACTTC.

The V and J genes are TRBV11-2 and TRBJ2-1, with 7 positions matching TRBD2. V lost 5 bases to trimming and J lost 4 bases; unmatched junction nucleotides: 5. The CDR3 consists of 14 residues. Germline values: CDR1 SGHAT, CDR2 FQNNGV. The CDR3, as DNA: TGTGCCAGCAGCCCACTAGCGCCTTACAATGAGCAGTTCTTC. This gives the protein CASSPLAPYNEQFF.

This clonotype was detected only a few times. The rearrangement uses TRBV12-3 or TRBV12-4 and TRBJ1-1; TRBD1 might be the D (6 bases). The CDR3 runs 14 residues. The germline V and J ends were trimmed by 5 bases and 0 bases, with 10 bases remaining between them. In nucleotides, the CDR3 is TGTGCCAGCAGTATCAGGGGCATGAACACTGAAGCTTTCTTT. Amino acids: CASSIRGMNTEAFF.

This clonotype came up many times. The chain couples TRBV3-1 to TRBJ2-7; D might be TRBD1 (5 bases). CDR3 length: 15 residues. Trimming took off 4 bases at V and 5 bases at J, with 18 bases between the two ends. CDR1 and CDR2 from the germline V gene are LGHDT and YNNKEL (reference sequence). Here the CDR3 DNA reads TGTGCCAGCAGCCCTATCTTGCCAGGGCTCCACGAGCAGTACTTC. Translating it yields CASSPILPGLHEQYF.

This clonotype showed up just a few times. The chain recombines TRBV28 with TRBJ1-1, with 7 bases fitting TRBD1. CDR3 length: 14 amino acids. V lost 1 base, J lost 8 bases, and 7 bases stayed unmatched. In germline, CDR1 is MDHEN, CDR2 SYDVKM. The chain's CDR3 is CASSLYAGTAEAFF. CDR3 sequence (DNA): TGTGCCAGCAGTTTATACGCCGGGACAGCCGAAGCTTTCTTT.